This T cell receptor (beta chain) was retrieved from a study of metastatic and nonmetastatic thyroid tumors. The overall study: From malignant and benign thyroid patients, repertoires in blood and in tumor or nodule tissue were compared. Findings of the study overall: Benign nodules were reported to have significantly lower TCR beta diversity than malignant thyroid tumors, in blood and tumor.

Nobody among the patients had been given any treatment before thyroid surgery. This clone is deemed medium-sized. Its antigen is still unknown. Per the authors' pipeline: Clinicopathological groups differed in CDR3, with these differences serving to build a distant-metastasis classifier for papillary thyroid cancer. TCRdb re-clonotyped the PCR reads via MiXCR. The V and J calls and clone size are TCRdb's, not the authors'. The sample gives 20,000 to 25,000 clones, about a sixth of which show up once; over 20% is in the top ten. The sequenced material came from blood. The receptor's source is a male donor with papillary thyroid cancer or a benign thyroid nodule (not recorded which). Some clones in this sample may be carry-over from other donors' samples.

The CDR3 spells CASSYGGSGYTF. The CDR3 DNA reads TGTGCCAGCAGTTATGGGGGCAGTGGCTACACCTTC. The chain combines TRBV6-5 with TRBJ1-2; D perhaps matches TRBD1 (6 bases). Trimming took off 3 bases at V and 7 bases at J, with 9 bases between the two ends. Germline V gives CDR1 MNHEY, CDR2 SVGAGI. This CDR3 spans 12 amino acids.